This T cell receptor beta chain came from a study of cytomegalovirus exposure and HLA in healthy donors. General study points: According to the study, approximately 150 TCR beta chains were cytomegalovirus-associated. Segments of the TCR beta V type were, in most cases, productive about 90% or about 30% of the time in an earlier analysis. A later analysis reportedly identified an Asian-associated ancestry cluster as carrying fewer N-insertions than the approximately 710-donor mean.

Per germline, CDR1 SNHLY and CDR2 FYNNEI. V was shortened by 7 bases and J by 3 bases, with 10 bases between the two germline ends. CDR3 length equals 13 residues. Both 60 Vbeta primers and 13 Jbeta primers went into the PCR. Only in-frame clones appear in the TCRdb table, and some are missing; sequencing was by immunoSEQ multiplex PCR. The sample holds fewer than 200,000 clones, around 80% seen once. The sample holds a few counts of this clone. Its specificity is not known. This chain uses TRBV2 with TRBJ1-5; D remains unclear. The sequence was obtained from a man aged 35 to 55 in good health and CMV-seronegative. Sequencing was done on a sample of PBMCs. The CDR3: CASNFGYNQPQHF. The DNA of the CDR3 is TGTGCCAGCAATTTCGGGTACAATCAGCCCCAGCATTTT.